The subject of this entry is one T cell receptor beta chain. The germline gives CDR1 GTSNPN, CDR2 SVGIG (reference sequence). CDR3 length equals 15 residues. The data were obtained in a study of T cells expressing NK-cell markers. For each CDR3 protein, TCRdb gives one entry from its re-call of the 5' RACE reads, without DNA. There are 350,000 to 450,000 distinct CDR3 sequences in the sample, with around 5% held by the top ten. The TCR was taken from a man between 18 and 69 years old in good health. The sequencing input was blood T cells: a sorted CD56 or NKG2C T cell subset, CD4+ or CD8+ T cells, or bulk PBMC T cells (not recorded which). J is TRBJ2-3 and V is TRBV30; TCRdb's assignment of TRBD1 cannot be checked, as there is no DNA. CDR3 region: CALRISGAGTDTQYF.